These T cell receptor beta chains were read from a single sample in a study of CD8+CD57+ T cells in acquired aplastic anemia. From the reads, TCRdb called clonotypes with MiXCR, one entry per CDR3 protein. The profile covers approximately 130,000 distinct CDR3 sequences, with 40% to 45% appearing a single time and 7.5% to 9.5% taken by the ten largest. Sequencing was carried out using sorted CD4+, CD8+, or CD8+CD57+ T cells (not recorded which) from PBMCs. The receptor source for this set is a human donor in good health, serving as a control. Each CDR3 is given with its conserved first and last residue. The D gene is left open where the match is weak. Not every row has a clone size; where given, it reads once, few, many or a size class.

d_call	v_call	j_call	clone_size	cdr3_aa	cdr3_nt
-	TRBV3-1	TRBJ2-3	few	CASSHPQIIDTQYF	TGTGCCAGCAGCCATCCACAGATAATAGATACGCAGTATTTT
TRBD1	TRBV9	TRBJ1-2	-	CASSASDRARYGYTF	TGTGCCAGCAGCGCCTCCGACAGGGCTCGCTATGGCTACACCTTC
TRBD1	TRBV30	TRBJ1-2	many	CAWSSGQGYGYTF	TGTGCCTGGAGTTCCGGACAGGGGTATGGCTACACCTTC
-	TRBV7-6	TRBJ1-5	many	CASSSHPTRGGQPQHF	TGTGCCAGCAGCTCCCATCCTACTAGGGGAGGTCAGCCCCAGCATTTT
-	TRBV20-1	TRBJ1-2	many	CSARLGSANYGYTF	TGCAGTGCTAGGCTAGGCAGCGCTAACTATGGCTACACCTTC
TRBD1	TRBV20-1	TRBJ1-2	-	CSARLRDSASFYGYTF	TGCAGTGCTAGGCTCCGGGACAGTGCCTCTTTCTATGGCTACACCTTC
TRBD2	TRBV25-1	TRBJ2-1	-	CTSSDALAGANEQFF	TGTACCAGCAGTGATGCCCTAGCGGGGGCAAATGAGCAGTTCTTC
TRBD1	TRBV10-3	TRBJ1-1	many	CAISGKTGGITEAFF	TGTGCCATCAGTGGCAAAACAGGGGGGATTACAGAAGCTTTCTTT
TRBD1	TRBV12-3/TRBV12-4	TRBJ1-1	-	CASREQGAPGEALF	TGTGCCAGCAGGGAACAGGGGGCGCCTGGTGAAGCTCTCTTT
-	TRBV7-2	TRBJ1-2	many	CASSLSDYGYTF	TGTGCCAGCAGCTTATCAGACTATGGCTACACCTTC
-	TRBV7-9	TRBJ1-3	many	CASSLTARDTIYF	TGTGCCAGCAGCTTAACGGCTCGAGACACCATATATTTT
TRBD1	TRBV29-1	TRBJ1-6	-	CSVGTDLNSPLHF	TGCAGCGTCGGGACAGACCTCAATTCACCCCTCCACTTT
-	TRBV6-1	TRBJ2-1	few	CASSGGGAIYEQFF	TGTGCCAGCAGTGGTGGGGGGGCCATTTATGAGCAGTTCTTC
-	TRBV10-3	TRBJ2-7	-	CAISESGGRPAYEQYF	TGTGCCATCAGTGAGTCGGGGGGCCGTCCGGCCTACGAGCAGTACTTC
-	TRBV6-2/TRBV6-3	TRBJ1-2	few	CASSYQILNYGYTF	TGTGCCAGCAGTTACCAGATACTTAACTATGGCTACACCTTC
TRBD1	TRBV19	TRBJ1-1	-	CASTTGGRRTTEAFF	TGTGCCAGTACCACAGGGGGTAGACGGACCACTGAAGCTTTCTTT
-	TRBV5-1	TRBJ1-2	many	CASSSPRAGYTF	TGCGCCAGCAGCTCACCCAGGGCTGGCTACACCTTC
-	TRBV20-1	TRBJ2-1	many	CSAPATHNEQFF	TGCAGTGCTCCCGCGACCCACAATGAGCAGTTCTTC
TRBD2	TRBV24-1	TRBJ2-1	-	CATSDASGRGSEQLF	TGTGCCACCAGTGATGCTAGCGGGAGGGGCAGTGAGCAGCTCTTC
TRBD2	TRBV2	TRBJ2-1	-	CASSEVGSGGQFF	TGTGCCAGCAGTGAAGTGGGTAGCGGGGGTCAGTTCTTC
-	TRBV19	TRBJ2-3	-	CASCVQGSGTDTQYF	TGTGCCAGTTGTGTCCAGGGGAGTGGCACAGATACGCAGTATTTT
TRBD1	TRBV5-1	TRBJ2-1	few	CASSFQDRGVNEQFF	TGCGCCAGCAGCTTCCAGGACAGGGGGGTGAATGAGCAGTTCTTC
-	TRBV19	TRBJ1-1	-	CASSIDYDEAFF	TGTGCCAGTAGTATAGATTACGATGAAGCTTTCTTT
TRBD2	TRBV19	TRBJ2-1	many	CASSSRTSYYNEQFF	TGTGCCAGTAGTTCCAGGACTAGCTACTACAATGAGCAGTTCTTC
-	TRBV20-1	TRBJ2-7	many	CSARLQGDEQYF	TGCAGTGCTAGGTTACAGGGAGACGAGCAGTACTTC
-	TRBV2	TRBJ2-7	-	CASTRSSYEQYF	TGTGCCAGCACTAGGTCATCTTACGAGCAGTACTTC
-	TRBV19	TRBJ2-7	few	CASSLTLSYEQYF	TGTGCCAGTAGCCTCACACTGTCCTACGAGCAGTACTTC
TRBD1	TRBV19	TRBJ1-5	many	CASSISGQNNGPQHF	TGTGCCAGTAGTATTTCGGGACAGAATAATGGGCCCCAGCATTTT
TRBD2	TRBV18	TRBJ2-2	few	CASSPVAQRGAGELFF	TGTGCCAGCTCACCAGTAGCCCAGCGGGGAGCCGGGGAGCTGTTTTTT
TRBD1	TRBV24-1	TRBJ1-1	-	CATSDPGTGLRNTEAFF	TGTGCCACCAGTGACCCCGGGACAGGGTTACGGAACACTGAAGCTTTCTTT
-	TRBV15	TRBJ2-7	once	CATSRDRETSYEQYF	TGTGCCACCAGCAGAGACAGGGAGACGTCCTACGAGCAGTACTTC
TRBD1	TRBV25-1	TRBJ2-7	-	CASSESGQGVYEQYF	TGTGCCAGCAGTGAATCGGGACAGGGGGTCTACGAGCAGTACTTC